Below are 7 T cell receptor beta chains sequenced from a single sample in a study of T cell repertoires in cytomegalovirus infection. No antigen has been assigned to these receptors. TCRdb re-called the reads with MiXCR, one entry per CDR3 protein. This sample yields approximately 990,000 distinct CDR3 sequences, of which about a third are seen a single time; roughly 13% belongs to the top ten. The input for sequencing was cultured CD8+ T cells from PBMCs, taken from culture after CMV antigen stimulation. Receptors originate from a human donor in good health (CMV status not recorded). Some clones in this sample may be carry-over from other donors' samples.

The sample holds a few counts of this clonotype. The genes are TRBV29-1 and TRBJ1-1, with 7 bases identical to TRBD1. Germline CDR1 and CDR2: SQVTM and ANQGSEA. This CDR3 has 18 residues. V shed 3 bases, J shed 4 bases, and the junction held 20 bases outside the gene matches. CDR3 sequence (DNA): TGCAGCGTTGACTCCCCGCGACAGGGTTTAGCGTGGGGCACTGAAGCTTTCTTT. As protein: CSVDSPRQGLAWGTEAFF.

V is TRBV7-9 and J is TRBJ2-4, with D possibly matching TRBD1 (6 bases). The CDR3 sequence is 15 residues long. Deletions cut 5 bases from V and 3 bases from J, with 14 bases between. CDR1 and CDR2 from the germline V gene are SEHNR and FQNEAQ (reference sequence). CDR3 region: CASSGRQDFKNIQYF. As DNA, the CDR3 is TGTGCCAGCAGCGGACGACAGGATTTCAAAAACATTCAGTACTTC. The full variable domain, in which reference TRBV7-9 and TRBJ2-4 provide the parts outside the CDR3, is DTGVSQNPRHKITKRGQNVTFRCDPISEHNRLYWYRQTLGQGPEFLTYFQNEAQLEKSRLLSDRFSAERPKGSFSTLEIQRTEQGDSAMYLCASSGRQDFKNIQYFGAGTRLSVL.

The V gene is TRBV6-2 or TRBV6-3, the J gene TRBJ1-2, with a weak D call TRBD1 (5 bases). The length of the CDR3 is 16 residues. Germline-derived CDR1 and CDR2 are MNHEY and SVGEGT. Trimming took off 0 bases at V and 7 bases at J, with 18 bases between the two ends. CDR3 nucleotides: TGTGCCAGCAGTTACTCGAGTTCCGTCCCAAGGGGTGGCTACACCTTC. Translated, it gives CASSYSSSVPRGGYTF.

Many counts were recorded for this clonotype. This rearrangement joins TRBV6-1 to TRBJ1-2; 11 nucleotides align to TRBD1. CDR3 length: 15 residues. V lost 6 bases, J lost 3 bases, and 6 bases stayed unmatched. Looked up from germline, CDR1 is MNHNS and CDR2 is SASEGT. The DNA of the CDR3 is TGTGCCAGCAGGCCCGGGACAGGGGGTGACTATGGCTACACCTTC. This codes for CASRPGTGGDYGYTF.

The chain joins TRBV6-6 to TRBJ1-5; D ambiguous. The length of the CDR3 is 15 residues. Germline V lookup: CDR1 MNHNY, CDR2 SVGAGI (reference sequence). Trimming pared 3 bases from V and 5 bases from J, leaving 14 bases between. The CDR3 DNA is TGTGCCAGCAGTTATGTCAGGAAGGAGGATCAGCCCCAGCATTTT. Amino acid sequence: CASSYVRKEDQPQHF.

In this sample, this clonotype turned up many times. The chain employs TRBV19 and TRBJ2-1, with 13 bases lining up with TRBD2. Losses at the gene ends were 5 bases for V and 6 bases for J; bases not matched to a gene: 4. This CDR3 is built from 15 residues. From germline, CDR1 is LNHDA and CDR2 SQIVND (reference sequence). The DNA for the CDR3 is TGTGCCAGTAGTGCGGGACTAGCGGGGCTCAATGAGCAGTTCTTC. It translates to CASSAGLAGLNEQFF.

DNA of the CDR3: TGTGCCACCAGTGATTATTCATCAGACGCCACAGATACGCAGTATTTT. Translated: CATSDYSSDATDTQYF. This rearrangement joins TRBV24-1 to TRBJ2-3; D remains ambiguous. The CDR3 runs 16 residues. Deletions cut 2 bases from V and 2 bases from J, with 13 bases between. Germline loops: CDR1 KGHDR, CDR2 SFDVKD.